These 23 T cell receptor beta chains share one sample of origin, sequenced in a study of PD-1 blockade in classical Hodgkin lymphoma. All trial patients relapsed after autologous stem cell transplantation. Sequencing was performed with immunoSEQ multiplex PCR; in TCRdb, only in-frame clones are kept and a portion is missing. The data show about 11,000 clones, approximately 82% seen once. This specimen consisted of peripheral blood mononuclear cells (PBMCs), obtained before the second cycle of nivolumab. Source of these receptors: a human donor with classical Hodgkin lymphoma.

The chain employs TRBV7-9 and TRBJ1-5; D is possibly TRBD1 (6 bases). This CDR3 is 15 amino acids long. Germline values: CDR1 SEHNR, CDR2 FQNEAQ (reference sequence). Trimming removed 2 bases at V and 1 base at J, with 9 bases between. CDR3 nucleotides: TGTGCCAGCAGCTTATCAGGGGCCAGCAATCAGCCCCAGCATTTT. This encodes CASSLSGASNQPQHF. Supplemented by reference TRBV7-9 and TRBJ1-5, the full variable domain reads DTGVSQNPRHKITKRGQNVTFRCDPISEHNRLYWYRQTLGQGPEFLTYFQNEAQLEKSRLLSDRFSAERPKGSFSTLEIQRTEQGDSAMYLCASSLSGASNQPQHFGDGTRLSIL.

The chain is built from TRBV27 and TRBJ1-5; D gene ambiguous. The CDR3 is 14 residues long. In germline, CDR1 is MNHEY, CDR2 SMNVEV (reference sequence). Trimming stripped 3 bases from V and 5 bases from J, with 11 bases between. The CDR3 spells CASSFTLGDQPQHF. CDR3 in DNA: TGTGCCAGCAGTTTCACTTTAGGTGATCAGCCCCAGCATTTT.

The gene calls are TRBV18 and TRBJ2-2; D not resolved. Trimming stripped 3 bases from V and 12 bases from J, with 5 bases between. Germline loops: CDR1 KGHSH, CDR2 LQKENI. The CDR3 sequence is 10 residues long. In DNA, the CDR3 is TGTGCCAGCTCACCCTCCCAGCTGTTTTTT. Translation: CASSPSQLFF. Filled out from reference TRBV18 and TRBJ2-2, the complete variable domain reads NAGVMQNPRHLVRRRGQEARLRCSPMKGHSHVYWYRQLPEEGLKFMVYLQKENIIDESGMPKERFSAEFPKEGPSILRIQQVVRGDSAAYFCASSPSQLFFGEGSRLTVL.

This chain connects TRBV9 to TRBJ2-3; D is unclear. The V gene's germline CDR1 is SGDLS and CDR2 YYNGEE. This CDR3 has 15 residues. Between the trimmed V and J ends, which lost 4 bases and 1 base, there was a span of 13 bases. The CDR3 region has the DNA TGTGCCAGCAGCTCAATGGGGTATCGCACAGATACGCAGTATTTT. It translates to CASSSMGYRTDTQYF.

The gene calls are TRBV7-9 and TRBJ1-2, with no clear D. The length of the CDR3 is 18 residues. The V and J ends lost 0 bases and 4 bases respectively, with 21 bases between them. The germline gives CDR1 SEHNR, CDR2 FQNEAQ (reference sequence). The CDR3 reads CASSLARMGSGYLYGYTF. The CDR3 DNA follows: TGTGCCAGCAGCTTAGCTCGTATGGGCAGCGGATACCTCTATGGCTACACCTTC.

This clone was counted once. The chain recombines TRBV7-2 with TRBJ2-7, with TRBD2 matching over 16 bases. With V trimmed by 2 bases and J by 1 base, 2 bases remained unmatched. Germline-derived CDR1 and CDR2 are SGHTA and FQGNSA. The CDR3 spans 17 residues. The CDR3 coding sequence is TGTGCCAGCAGCTTAATGGGACTAGCGGGGGGGTCCTACGAGCAGTACTTC. Translation: CASSLMGLAGGSYEQYF.

The V gene is TRBV5-1, the J gene TRBJ2-5, with D perhaps TRBD1 (6 bases). Germline-derived CDR1 and CDR2 are SGHRS and YFSETQ. V was trimmed by 4 bases and J by 3 bases, leaving 19 bases between them. The CDR3 runs to 16 residues. CDR3 sequence: CASSVGLWQGKETQYF. The CDR3 DNA reads TGCGCCAGCAGCGTCGGACTGTGGCAGGGGAAAGAGACCCAGTACTTC.

This clone has just a few counts. V is TRBV7-9 and J is TRBJ2-7; a weak D match, TRBD2 (5 bases). Per the germline V gene, CDR1 is SEHNR and CDR2 is FQNEAQ (reference sequence). CDR3 length: 13 residues. With 4 bases removed from V and 7 bases from J, the gap between germline ends came to 14 bases. In DNA form, the CDR3 reads TGTGCCAGCAGCTCCCTCGGGGTGGGGGAGCAGTACTTC. Translating gives CASSSLGVGEQYF.

V and J are TRBV19 and TRBJ2-1; perhaps D is TRBD1 or TRBD2 (5 bases each). The CDR3 is 14 amino acids. Germline CDR1 LNHDA, CDR2 SQIVND (reference sequence). V was shortened by 6 bases and J by 2 bases, with 11 bases between the two germline ends. This CDR3 is CASSSRDAYNEQFF. Written as DNA, the CDR3 is TGTGCCAGTAGCAGCCGGGACGCCTACAATGAGCAGTTCTTC.

The chain joins TRBV21-1 to TRBJ2-3. TRBV21-1 represents a pseudogene. The CDR3 contains 14 residues. CDR3 amino acids: CASSKGVGADTQYF. The CDR3, as DNA: TGTGCCAGCAGCAAAGGGGTTGGGGCAGATACGCAGTATTTT.

This chain joins TRBV5-1 and TRBJ1-2, with 7 bases aligning to TRBD1. With V trimmed by 0 bases and J by 13 bases, 9 bases remained unmatched. CDR1 and CDR2 (germline): SGHRS, YFSETQ. The CDR3 runs 13 residues. The CDR3 spells CASSLEPGGYRTF. DNA for the CDR3: TGCGCCAGCAGCTTGGAGCCAGGGGGGTATCGCACCTTC.

The chain carries TRBV2 and TRBJ1-2; weak D call: TRBD1 (5 bases). From germline, CDR1 is SNHLY and CDR2 FYNNEI. The CDR3 extends over 13 amino acids. The V end lost 7 bases, the J end lost 5 bases, and 14 bases lay between the germline ends. Here the CDR3 DNA reads TGTGCCAGCAAGGGGTTTCGGGGGTATGGCTACACCTTC. Its protein is CASKGFRGYGYTF. Complete variable domain (other parts from reference TRBV2 and TRBJ1-2): EPEVTQTPSHQVTQMGQEVILRCVPISNHLYFYWYRQILGQKVEFLVSFYNNEISEKSEIFDDQFSVERPDGSNFTLKIRSTKLEDSAMYFCASKGFRGYGYTFGSGTRLTVV.

The chain couples TRBV7-2 to TRBJ2-5; D unclear. This CDR3 is built from 14 residues. V dropped 5 bases and J dropped 0 bases, with 10 bases sitting between them. Germline CDR1 is SGHTA and CDR2 is FQGNSA. CDR3 DNA sequence: TGTGCCAGCAGCCCCAGCAAGTACCAAGAGACCCAGTACTTC. As protein: CASSPSKYQETQYF. The whole variable domain, remainder taken from reference TRBV7-2 and TRBJ2-5, is GAGVSQSPSNKVTEKGKDVELRCDPISGHTALYWYRQSLGQGLEFLIYFQGNSAPDKSGLPSDRFSAERTGGSVSTLTIQRTQQEDSAVYLCASSPSKYQETQYFGPGTRLLVL.

The chain employs TRBV9 and TRBJ2-7; TRBD1 matches at 9 bases. The CDR3 is 16 residues long. Germline V gene lookup returns CDR1 SGDLS and CDR2 YYNGEE. V lost 0 bases and J lost 3; bases outside the gene matches: 7. CDR3 protein: CASSVGGTGLIYEQYF. In nucleotides, the CDR3 is TGTGCCAGCAGCGTAGGTGGGACAGGGCTTATCTACGAGCAGTACTTC.

The rearrangement links TRBV6-5 to TRBJ2-1, with D perhaps TRBD1 (6 bases). V lost 2 bases and J 6 bases, leaving 11 bases between the germline ends. Per germline, CDR1 MNHEY and CDR2 SVGAGI. This CDR3 spans 14 amino acids. The CDR3 spells CASSYDRFRNEQFF. CDR3 in DNA: TGTGCCAGCAGTTACGACAGGTTCCGCAATGAGCAGTTCTTC.

The chain carries TRBV27 and TRBJ2-1, with 8 bases lining up with TRBD1. Trimming at V came to 8 bases and at J to 3 bases, leaving 0 bases not matched to a gene. The germline gives CDR1 MNHEY, CDR2 SMNVEV (reference sequence). The CDR3 contains 12 residues. The chain's CDR3 is CASGQGYNEQFF. Here the CDR3 DNA reads TGTGCCAGCGGACAGGGCTACAATGAGCAGTTCTTC.

A single count supports this clone. The genes are TRBV5-4 and TRBJ2-5; D is undetermined. CDR3 length: 11 residues. Trimming cost V 0 bases and J 5 bases, with 2 bases left between them. Germline CDR1 SGHNT, CDR2 YYREEE (reference sequence). CDR3 loop: CASSLEETQYF. The CDR3 DNA reads TGTGCCAGCAGCTTGGAGGAGACCCAGTACTTC.

The chain combines TRBV27 with TRBJ2-5; the D call may be TRBD1 or TRBD2 (6 bases each). The V end lost 2 bases, the J end lost 4 bases, and 11 bases lay between the germline ends. The germline CDR1 and CDR2 sequences are MNHEY and SMNVEV (reference sequence). The CDR3 contains 14 residues. In nucleotides, the CDR3 is TGTGCCAGCAGTTTAAGTAAGGGGGGAGAGACCCAGTACTTC. This codes for CASSLSKGGETQYF.

This clone was seen a few times. The chain employs TRBV2 and TRBJ2-5; D ambiguous. V was clipped by 6 bases and J by 9 bases, with 11 bases between them. The V gene's germline CDR1 is SNHLY and CDR2 FYNNEI. CDR3 length: 11 amino acids. This chain's CDR3 is CASRARVAQYF. The DNA of the CDR3 is TGTGCCAGCAGGGCTCGGGTGGCCCAGTACTTC.

This clone was observed a handful of times. The chain recombines TRBV19 with TRBJ1-1; D gene unclear. V lost 3 bases and J lost 3, with 11 bases in between. CDR1 and CDR2 (germline): LNHDA, SQIVND (reference sequence). The CDR3 has 14 amino acids. The CDR3 sequence: CASSIFTGDTEAFF. For the CDR3, the DNA is TGTGCCAGTAGTATCTTCACCGGGGACACTGAAGCTTTCTTT.

This chain uses TRBV15 with TRBJ1-2; D not resolved. CDR3 length equals 15 residues. The germline CDR1 and CDR2 sequences are LNHNV and YYDKDF (reference sequence). V was shortened by 1 base and J by 3 bases, with 12 bases between the two germline ends. The CDR3 DNA sequence: TGTGCCACCAGCAGAGGAATCCGTAGAGACTATGGCTACACCTTC. The encoded protein is CATSRGIRRDYGYTF.

The chain joins TRBV6-4 to TRBJ2-3, with D possibly TRBD2 on 6 matching bases. V was shortened by 3 bases and J by 0 bases, with 7 bases between the two germline ends. The germline CDR1 and CDR2 sequences are MRHNA and SNTAGT. The CDR3 covers 14 residues. As DNA, the CDR3 is TGTGCCAGCAGTGAACGGGGGAGCACAGATACGCAGTATTTT. Its translation is CASSERGSTDTQYF.

The chain recombines TRBV5-4 with TRBJ2-5, with D perhaps matching TRBD2 (5 bases). CDR3 length equals 12 residues. V lost 0 bases, J lost 8 bases, and 8 bases lay in between. CDR1 and CDR2 from the germline V gene are SGHNT and YYREEE (reference sequence). The CDR3 sequence is CASSLDSGTQYF. The CDR3 coding sequence is TGTGCCAGCAGCTTGGACAGCGGCACCCAGTACTTC.